This T cell receptor (beta chain) was profiled in a study of blood T cell repertoires in COVID-19 (dated by TCRdb to the early 2020s). Broadly, across the study: Samples covering the acute and convalescent phases of COVID-19 were provided by collaborators in the United States, Italy and Spain. The material from the prospective study consisted of cDNA or gDNA derived from T cells, B-cell-depleted T cells, or PBMCs. The dataset comprised deeply sampled blood TCRbeta repertoires from subjects exposed to, actively infected with, or recovered from COVID-19. The repertoires were released in a freely available public database meant as a resource for research on the immune response to SARS-CoV-2. The samples were drawn from the first 160 participants of the ongoing ImmuneRACE study and from 1,254 subjects provided by 6 global collaborators. A de-identified subject ID, COVID-19 status, age in years and sex were almost always included in the sample metadata. Where available, HLA class I and class II types were taken from metadata supplied by the sample provider and were not determined by assay-based typing.

The collaborating institutions used their own protocols to collect whole blood in K2EDTA tubes. For TCRbeta analysis, collaborator samples were shipped as frozen whole blood, as isolated PBMCs, or as DNA extracted from either sample type. Study-wide findings and limitations: Clinical and demographic metadata were provided uncurated, with the amount varying by source and participant.

The germline V gene supplies CDR1 SGHTA and CDR2 FQGTGA. The V and J ends are trimmed by 2 bases and 5 bases, leaving 14 bases between them. The CDR3 sequence holds 15 residues, the cysteine and phenylalanine included. CDR3 DNA only is kept here, 45 bases in frame from base 1. TCRbeta CDR3 regions were amplified from genomic DNA by means of the immunoSEQ Assay, a bias-controlled multiplex PCR. As for the original processing: Nucleated cell counts per sample were estimated from amplification of reference gene primers within the assay. Sequence reads were collapsed and filtered to measure the absolute abundance of every unique TCRbeta CDR3 rearrangement. For each sample, productive Simpson clonality was calculated as the square root of Simpson's diversity index over productive rearrangements. The table was pulled from immuneACCESS by TCRdb, which kept in-frame rearrangements only. Such tables lose some clones; where checked, under half of the loss comes from unresolved V genes, and the rest has no known cause. The V and J calls and the clone size are those of that table, but D and trimming were determined from the DNA. The table for this sample lists around 170,000 clones; 90% of them were counted only once. The ten largest clones capture around 0.5% of the sample.

In regard to this clone: The antigen it recognizes is unknown. No base quality values were provided; no much bigger clone lies one nucleotide off.

This TCR came from a man over 45 with acute or convalescent COVID-19. The specimen was peripheral blood. The chain links TRBV7-3 with TRBJ2-3; TRBD2 is a possible D gene, resting on 7 matching bases. This receptor has the CDR3 CASSLGGAAGDTQYF. The DNA sequence follows: TGTGCCAGCAGCTTAGGGGGGGCAGCAGGAGATACGCAGTATTTT.